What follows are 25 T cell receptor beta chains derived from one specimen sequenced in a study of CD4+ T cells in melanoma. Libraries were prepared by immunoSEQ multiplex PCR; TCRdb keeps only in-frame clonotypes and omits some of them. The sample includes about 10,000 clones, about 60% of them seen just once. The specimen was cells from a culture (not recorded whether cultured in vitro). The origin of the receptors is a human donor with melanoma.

CDR3 bases: TGTGCCAGCAGCTTGGAATGGGGGGGCGGCATTCAGTACTTC. This sequence encodes CASSLEWGGGIQYF. V and J are TRBV5-4 and TRBJ2-4, with D possibly being TRBD2 (7 bases). This CDR3 has 14 amino acids. The V gene's germline CDR1 is SGHNT and CDR2 YYREEE (reference sequence). Trimming took off 0 bases at V and 9 bases at J, with 13 bases between the two ends.

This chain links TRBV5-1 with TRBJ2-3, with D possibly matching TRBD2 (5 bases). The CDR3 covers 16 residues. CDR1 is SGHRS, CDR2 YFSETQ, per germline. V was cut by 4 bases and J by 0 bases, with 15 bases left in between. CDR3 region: CASSRRAVDSTDTQYF. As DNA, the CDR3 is TGCGCCAGCAGCCGGCGAGCGGTGGACAGCACAGATACGCAGTATTTT.

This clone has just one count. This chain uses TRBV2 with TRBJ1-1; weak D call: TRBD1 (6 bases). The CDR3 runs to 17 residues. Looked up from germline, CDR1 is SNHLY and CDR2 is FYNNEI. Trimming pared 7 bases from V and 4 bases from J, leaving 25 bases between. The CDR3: CASTRKGTPGALTEAFF. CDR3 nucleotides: TGTGCCAGCACCCGAAAGGGGACACCCGGGGCCCTCACTGAAGCTTTCTTT.

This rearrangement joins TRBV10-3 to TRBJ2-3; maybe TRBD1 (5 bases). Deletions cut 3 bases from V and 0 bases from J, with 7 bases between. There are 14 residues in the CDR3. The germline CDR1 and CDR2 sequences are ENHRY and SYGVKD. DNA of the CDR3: TGTGCCATCAGTGATAGGGGTAGCACAGATACGCAGTATTTT. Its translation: CAISDRGSTDTQYF.

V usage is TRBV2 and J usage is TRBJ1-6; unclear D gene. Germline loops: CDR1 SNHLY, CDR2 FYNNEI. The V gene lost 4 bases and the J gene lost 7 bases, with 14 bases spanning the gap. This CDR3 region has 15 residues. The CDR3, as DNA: TGTGCCAGCAGTGGAAATGGCGTTCGGAATTCACCCCTCCACTTT. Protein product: CASSGNGVRNSPLHF.

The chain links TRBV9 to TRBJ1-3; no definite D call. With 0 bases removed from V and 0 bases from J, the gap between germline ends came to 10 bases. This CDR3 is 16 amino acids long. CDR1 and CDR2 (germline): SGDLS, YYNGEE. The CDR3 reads CASSVGQSSSGNTIYF. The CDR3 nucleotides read TGTGCCAGCAGCGTAGGCCAGTCCAGCTCTGGAAACACCATATATTTT. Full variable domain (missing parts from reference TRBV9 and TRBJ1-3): DSGVTQTPKHLITATGQRVTLRCSPRSGDLSVYWYQQSLDQGLQFLIQYYNGEERAKGNILERFSAQQFPDLHSELNLSSLELGDSALYFCASSVGQSSSGNTIYFGEGSWLTVV.

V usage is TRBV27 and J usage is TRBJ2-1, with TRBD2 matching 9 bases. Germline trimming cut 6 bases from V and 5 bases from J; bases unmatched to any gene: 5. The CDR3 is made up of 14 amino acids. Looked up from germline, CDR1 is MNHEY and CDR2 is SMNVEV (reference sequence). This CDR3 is CASRPGLAHNEQFF. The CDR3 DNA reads TGTGCCAGCAGACCGGGACTAGCACACAATGAGCAGTTCTTC.

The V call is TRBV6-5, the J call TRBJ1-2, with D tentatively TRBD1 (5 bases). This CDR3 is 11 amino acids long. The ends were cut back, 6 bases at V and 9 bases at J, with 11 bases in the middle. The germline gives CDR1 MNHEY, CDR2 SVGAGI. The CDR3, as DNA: TGTGCCAGCAGGGAAGGGGCTCGCTACACCTTC. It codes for CASREGARYTF.

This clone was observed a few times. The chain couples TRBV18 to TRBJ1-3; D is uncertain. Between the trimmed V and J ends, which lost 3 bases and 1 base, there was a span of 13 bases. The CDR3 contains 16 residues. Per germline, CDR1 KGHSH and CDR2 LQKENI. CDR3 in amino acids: CASSPEGAFSGNTIYF. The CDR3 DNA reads TGTGCCAGCTCACCTGAGGGCGCTTTTTCTGGAAACACCATATATTTT.

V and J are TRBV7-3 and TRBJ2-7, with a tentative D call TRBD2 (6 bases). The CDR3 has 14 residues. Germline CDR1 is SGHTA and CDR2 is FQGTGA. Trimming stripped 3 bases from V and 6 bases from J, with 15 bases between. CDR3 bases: TGTGCCAGCAGCTTCTCGGACCAGGGAGGCGAGCAGTACTTC. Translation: CASSFSDQGGEQYF.

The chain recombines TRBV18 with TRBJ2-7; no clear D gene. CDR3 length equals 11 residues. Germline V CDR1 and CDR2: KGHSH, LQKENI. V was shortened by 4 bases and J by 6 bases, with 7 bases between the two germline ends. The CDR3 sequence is CASSRAGEQYF. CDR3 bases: TGTGCCAGCTCACGGGCCGGCGAGCAGTACTTC.

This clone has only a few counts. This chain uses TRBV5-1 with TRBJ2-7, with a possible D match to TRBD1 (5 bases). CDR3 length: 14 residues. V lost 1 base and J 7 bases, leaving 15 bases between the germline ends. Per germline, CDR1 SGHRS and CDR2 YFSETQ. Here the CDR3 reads CASSLSKGLREQYF. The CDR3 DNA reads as TGCGCCAGCAGCTTGAGCAAGGGGCTCCGGGAGCAGTACTTC.

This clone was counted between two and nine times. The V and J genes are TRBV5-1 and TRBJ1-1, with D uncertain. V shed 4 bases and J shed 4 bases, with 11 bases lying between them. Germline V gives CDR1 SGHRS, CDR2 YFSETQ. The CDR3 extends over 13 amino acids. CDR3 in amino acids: CASSTLSSTEAFF. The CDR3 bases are TGCGCCAGCAGCACCCTGAGCTCCACTGAAGCTTTCTTT.

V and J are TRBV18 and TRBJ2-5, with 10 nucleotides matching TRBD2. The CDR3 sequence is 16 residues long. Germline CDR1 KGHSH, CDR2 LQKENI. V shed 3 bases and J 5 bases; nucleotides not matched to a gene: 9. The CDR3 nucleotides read TGTGCCAGCTCACCTCCGTTAGCGGGGGGAAGGGAGACCCAGTACTTC. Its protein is CASSPPLAGGRETQYF.

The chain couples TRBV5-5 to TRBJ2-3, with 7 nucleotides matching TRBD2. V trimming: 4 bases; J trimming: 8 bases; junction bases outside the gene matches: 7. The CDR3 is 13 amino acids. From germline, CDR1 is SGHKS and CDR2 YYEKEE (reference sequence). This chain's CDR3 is CASSQRGRSTQYF. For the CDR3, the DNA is TGTGCCAGCAGCCAGCGGGGTCGTTCTACGCAGTATTTT.

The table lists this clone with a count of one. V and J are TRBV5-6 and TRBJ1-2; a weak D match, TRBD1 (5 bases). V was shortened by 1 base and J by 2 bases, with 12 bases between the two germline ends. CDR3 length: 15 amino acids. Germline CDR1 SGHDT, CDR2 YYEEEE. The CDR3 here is CASSLYRWANYGYTF. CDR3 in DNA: TGTGCCAGCAGCTTGTACAGGTGGGCGAACTATGGCTACACCTTC. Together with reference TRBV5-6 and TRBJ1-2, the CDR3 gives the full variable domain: DAGVTQSPTHLIKTRGQQVTLRCSPKSGHDTVSWYQQALGQGPQFIFQYYEEEERQRGNFPDRFSGHQFPNYSSELNVNALLLGDSALYLCASSLYRWANYGYTFGSGTRLTVV.

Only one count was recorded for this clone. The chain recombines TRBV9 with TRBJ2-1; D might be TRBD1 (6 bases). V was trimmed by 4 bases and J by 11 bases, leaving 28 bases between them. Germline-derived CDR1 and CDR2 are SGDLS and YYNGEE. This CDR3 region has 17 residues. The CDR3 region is CASSMNTGNRDLRKQFF. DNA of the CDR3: TGTGCCAGCAGCATGAACACCGGGAACAGGGACCTGCGCAAGCAGTTCTTC.

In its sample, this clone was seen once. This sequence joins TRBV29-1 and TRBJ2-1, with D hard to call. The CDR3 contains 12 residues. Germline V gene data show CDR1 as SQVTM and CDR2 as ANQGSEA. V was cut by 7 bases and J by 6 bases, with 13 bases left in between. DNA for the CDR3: TGCAGCGGATTTAAGCCACCCAATGAGCAGTTCTTC. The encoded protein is CSGFKPPNEQFF.

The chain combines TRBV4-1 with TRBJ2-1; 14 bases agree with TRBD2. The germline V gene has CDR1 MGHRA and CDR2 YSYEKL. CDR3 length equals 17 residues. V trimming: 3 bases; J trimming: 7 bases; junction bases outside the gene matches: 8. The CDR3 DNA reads TGCGCCAGCAGCCAGGGACTAGCGGGGGCCGGGAGAAATGAGCAGTTCTTC. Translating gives CASSQGLAGAGRNEQFF.

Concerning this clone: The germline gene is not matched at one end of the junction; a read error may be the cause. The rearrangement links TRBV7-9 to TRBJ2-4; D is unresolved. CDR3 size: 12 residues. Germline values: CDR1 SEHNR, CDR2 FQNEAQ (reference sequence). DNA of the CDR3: TGTGCCAGCAGCTTAGAGGGTGGTGCCCTGCGGTTC. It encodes CASSLEGGALRF.

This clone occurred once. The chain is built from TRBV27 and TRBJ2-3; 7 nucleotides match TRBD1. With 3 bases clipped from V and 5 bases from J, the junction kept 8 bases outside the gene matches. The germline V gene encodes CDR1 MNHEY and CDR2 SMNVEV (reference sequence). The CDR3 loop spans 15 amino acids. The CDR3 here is CASSFLSQGRDTQYF. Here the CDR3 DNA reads TGTGCCAGCAGTTTCCTCTCACAGGGGAGAGATACGCAGTATTTT.

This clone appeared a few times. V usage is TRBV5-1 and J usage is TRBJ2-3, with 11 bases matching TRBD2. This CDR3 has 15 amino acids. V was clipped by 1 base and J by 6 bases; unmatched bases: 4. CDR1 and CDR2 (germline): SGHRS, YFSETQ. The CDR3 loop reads CASSLLSGGVDTQYF. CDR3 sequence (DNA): TGCGCCAGCAGCTTGCTTAGCGGGGGGGTTGATACGCAGTATTTT.

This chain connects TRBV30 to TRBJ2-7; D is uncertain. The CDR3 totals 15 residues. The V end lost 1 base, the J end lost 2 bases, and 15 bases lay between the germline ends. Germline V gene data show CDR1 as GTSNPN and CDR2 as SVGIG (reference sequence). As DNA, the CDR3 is TGTGCCTGGAGTGGGTCAACGATTCCCCCCTACGAGCAGTACTTC. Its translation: CAWSGSTIPPYEQYF.

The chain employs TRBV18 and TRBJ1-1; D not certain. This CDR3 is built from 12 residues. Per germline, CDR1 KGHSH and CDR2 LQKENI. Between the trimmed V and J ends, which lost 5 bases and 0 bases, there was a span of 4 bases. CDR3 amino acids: CASSGVNTEAFF. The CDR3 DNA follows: TGTGCCAGCTCAGGCGTGAACACTGAAGCTTTCTTT.

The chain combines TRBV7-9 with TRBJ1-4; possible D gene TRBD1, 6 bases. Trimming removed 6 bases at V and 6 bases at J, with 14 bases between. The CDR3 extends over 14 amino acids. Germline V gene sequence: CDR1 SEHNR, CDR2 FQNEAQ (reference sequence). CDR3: CASRPTGRDEKLFF. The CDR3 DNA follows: TGTGCCAGCAGGCCAACAGGGAGGGATGAAAAACTGTTTTTT.